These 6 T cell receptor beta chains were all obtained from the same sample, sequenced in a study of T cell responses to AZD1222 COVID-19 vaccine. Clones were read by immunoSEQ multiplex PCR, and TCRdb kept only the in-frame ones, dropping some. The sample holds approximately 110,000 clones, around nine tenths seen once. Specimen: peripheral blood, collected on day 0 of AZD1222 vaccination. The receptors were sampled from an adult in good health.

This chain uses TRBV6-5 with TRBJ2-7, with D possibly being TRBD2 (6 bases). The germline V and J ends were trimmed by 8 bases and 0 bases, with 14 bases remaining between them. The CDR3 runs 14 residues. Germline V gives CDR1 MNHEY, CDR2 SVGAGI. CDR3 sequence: CASRGVGGSYEQYF. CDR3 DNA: TGTGCCAGCCGCGGCGTGGGGGGCTCCTACGAGCAGTACTTC.

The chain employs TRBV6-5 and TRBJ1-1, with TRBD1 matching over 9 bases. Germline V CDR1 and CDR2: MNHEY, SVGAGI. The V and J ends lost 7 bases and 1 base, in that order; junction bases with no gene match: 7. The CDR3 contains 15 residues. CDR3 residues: CASIIMDRGNTEAFF. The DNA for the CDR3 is TGTGCCAGCATAATCATGGACAGGGGGAACACTGAAGCTTTCTTT.

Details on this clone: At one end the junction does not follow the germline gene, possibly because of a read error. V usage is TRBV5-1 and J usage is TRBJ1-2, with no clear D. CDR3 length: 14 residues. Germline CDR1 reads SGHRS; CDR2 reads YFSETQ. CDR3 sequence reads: CASSPGSVGDNLAF. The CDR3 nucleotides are TGCGCCAGCAGCCCAGGTTCGGTAGGAGATAACCTCGCCTTC. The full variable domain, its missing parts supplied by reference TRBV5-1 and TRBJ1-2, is KAGVTQTPRYLIKTRGQQVTLSCSPISGHRSVSWYQQTPGQGLQFLFEYFSETQRNKGNFPGRFSGRQFSNSRSEMNVSTLELGDSALYLCASSPGSVGDNLAFGSGTRLTVV.

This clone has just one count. For the CDR3, the DNA is TGTGCCAGCAGGTCCCGACCGGAGGCCGGGGAGCTGTTTTTT. It is translated as CASRSRPEAGELFF. V is TRBV5-4 and J is TRBJ2-2; possible D gene TRBD2, 5 bases. CDR3 size: 14 residues. Germline V lookup: CDR1 SGHNT, CDR2 YYREEE (reference sequence). V was trimmed by 5 bases and J by 6 bases, leaving 14 bases between them.

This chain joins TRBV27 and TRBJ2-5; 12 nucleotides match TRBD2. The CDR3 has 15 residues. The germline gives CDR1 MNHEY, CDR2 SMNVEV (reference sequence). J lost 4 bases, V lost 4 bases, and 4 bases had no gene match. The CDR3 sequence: CASSYLGLAGETQYF. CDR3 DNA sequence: TGTGCCAGCAGTTACCTGGGACTAGCGGGAGAGACCCAGTACTTC.

Here the CDR3 DNA reads TGTGCCAGCAGCTTAGATCTAGCCAGTTATGGCTACACCTTC. This gives the protein CASSLDLASYGYTF. The chain is built from TRBV11-2 and TRBJ1-2, with D unresolved. From germline, CDR1 is SGHAT and CDR2 FQNNGV. V shed 0 bases and J shed 5 bases, with 10 bases lying between them. The CDR3 runs 14 residues. The variable domain in full, completed from reference TRBV11-2 and TRBJ1-2, reads EAGVAQSPRYKIIEKRQSVAFWCNPISGHATLYWYQQILGQGPKLLIQFQNNGVVDDSQLPKDRFSAERLKGVDSTLKIQPAKLEDSAVYLCASSLDLASYGYTFGSGTRLTVV.